A single sample gave rise to the 5 T cell receptor beta chains below, sequenced in a study of T cell responses to AZD1222 COVID-19 vaccine. Sequencing was performed with immunoSEQ multiplex PCR; in TCRdb, only in-frame clones are kept and a portion is missing. This table holds about 93,000 clones, 85% to 90% found once. Source: peripheral blood, taken 28 days after the second AZD1222 dose. These receptors all stem from an adult who received the AZD1222 COVID-19 vaccine.

V gene TRBV30 combines with J gene TRBJ2-4; D unresolved. CDR3 size: 15 residues. Between the trimmed V and J ends, which lost 0 bases and 0 bases, there was a span of 9 bases. Germline V gene sequence: CDR1 GTSNPN, CDR2 SVGIG (reference sequence). The CDR3 coding sequence is TGTGCCTGGAGTGTTGGCGGCCTAGCCAAAAACATTCAGTACTTC. Residues: CAWSVGGLAKNIQYF.

The chain uses TRBV3-1 (or the pseudogene TRBV3-2) and TRBJ2-3; 9 positions agree with TRBD2. The CDR3 spans 15 residues. V dropped 1 base and J dropped 4; count of bases not matched to a gene: 3. Germline lookup yields CDR1 LGHDT and CDR2 YNNKEL (reference sequence). CDR3 residues: CASSQVRLAADTQYF. The CDR3 DNA reads as TGTGCCAGCAGCCAAGTCCGACTAGCGGCAGATACGCAGTATTTT.

The gene calls are TRBV18 and TRBJ2-7, with D perhaps given as TRBD1 or TRBD2 (5 bases each). Germline V gene lookup returns CDR1 KGHSH and CDR2 LQKENI. Deletions cut 1 base from V and 2 bases from J, with 6 bases between. The CDR3 extends over 13 amino acids. The CDR3 spells CASSPRGPYEQYF. CDR3 in DNA: TGTGCCAGCTCACCACGGGGACCCTACGAGCAGTACTTC.

This chain joins TRBV9 and TRBJ2-3; D gene ambiguous. Germline V gene data show CDR1 as SGDLS and CDR2 as YYNGEE. Trimming stripped 4 bases from V and 2 bases from J, with 8 bases between. The CDR3 has 13 residues. The CDR3 DNA reads TGTGCCAGCAGCCCAATGACCACAGATACGCAGTATTTT. It is translated as CASSPMTTDTQYF.

This chain uses TRBV27 with TRBJ1-6; 8 nucleotides align to TRBD1. The CDR3 loop spans 14 amino acids. The germline CDR1 and CDR2 sequences are MNHEY and SMNVEV (reference sequence). J gave up 11 bases and V 5 bases, and 8 bases lay outside the gene matches. Here the CDR3 reads CASSARTGTTPLHF. CDR3 nucleotides: TGTGCCAGCAGTGCCAGGACAGGGACGACACCCCTCCACTTT.